The 15 T cell receptor beta chains in this list originate from one sample, sequenced in a study of blood T cells in healthy people across ages. A second PCR of about 7 to 11 cycles used a sample-barcoded 5' primer and a J-beta primer mix. TCRdb reprocessed the 5' RACE reads with MiXCR, giving one entry per CDR3 protein. Here the sample spans 2 million or so distinct CDR3 sequences, about 49% being singletons. The sequenced material came from blood. The receptors stem from a woman aged 40 to 50 in good health.

This clonotype occurred a few times. The rearrangement joins TRBV7-2 to TRBJ2-3, with 15 nucleotides matching TRBD2. J lost 2 bases, V lost 5 bases, and 11 bases had no gene match. Germline-derived CDR1 and CDR2 are SGHTA and FQGNSA. This CDR3 has 19 residues. CDR3 amino acids: CASSPDPGTSGGYTDTQYF. CDR3 nucleotides: TGTGCCAGCAGCCCCGACCCCGGGACTAGCGGGGGGTACACAGATACGCAGTATTTT.

This chain joins TRBV11-2 and TRBJ2-1; TRBD2 matches at 11 bases. The trim removed 4 bases at V and 6 bases at J, leaving 14 bases unmatched. Germline values: CDR1 SGHAT, CDR2 FQNNGV. CDR3 length equals 18 residues. The CDR3 DNA sequence: TGTGCCAGCAGCTCCAATAGCGGGGGGGCAGTCTTTTCCAATGAGCAGTTCTTC. Translation: CASSSNSGGAVFSNEQFF. Drawing the rest from reference TRBV11-2 and TRBJ2-1, the complete variable domain is EAGVAQSPRYKIIEKRQSVAFWCNPISGHATLYWYQQILGQGPKLLIQFQNNGVVDDSQLPKDRFSAERLKGVDSTLKIQPAKLEDSAVYLCASSSNSGGAVFSNEQFFGPGTRLTVL.

A few counts support this clonotype. The junction differs from germline at one of its ends, possibly a read error. The chain carries TRBV7-2 and TRBJ2-3, with TRBD2 as a possible D gene (5 bases). CDR3 length: 13 residues. The germline V gene encodes CDR1 SGHTA and CDR2 FQGNSA. The DNA of the CDR3 is TGTGCCAGCAGTTTAGGTGCGGGCGTTAAGCAGTATTTT. Translation: CASSLGAGVKQYF.

In DNA form, the CDR3 reads TGTGCCAGCAGTTTAGTGGTATTTGGCTACACCTTC. Its translation: CASSLVVFGYTF. The J gene is TRBJ1-2, the V gene TRBV12-3 or TRBV12-4; D uncertain. CDR3 length: 12 residues. V was pared by 1 base and J by 7 bases, with 7 bases between.

This clonotype was seen more than once but under ten times. This rearrangement joins TRBV20-1 to TRBJ2-3, with 10 nucleotides matching TRBD2. Germline assignment: CDR1 DFQATT and CDR2 SNEGSKA (reference sequence). The CDR3 has 17 amino acids. V trimming: 6 bases; J trimming: 4 bases; junction bases outside the gene matches: 16. In DNA, the CDR3 is TGCAGTGCCAAAACCCGACCGGGACTAGCGAGCGCAGATACGCAGTATTTT. It codes for CSAKTRPGLASADTQYF.

The rearrangement uses TRBV5-6 and TRBJ2-4; D might be TRBD1 (9 bases). Per the germline V gene, CDR1 is SGHDT and CDR2 is YYEEEE. The CDR3 has 17 residues. The germline V and J ends were trimmed by 3 bases and 1 base, with 17 bases remaining between them. The CDR3 region has the DNA TGTGCCAGCAGCTCGGGCGGGGGGACAGGGGCCAAAAACATTCAGTACTTC. Protein sequence: CASSSGGGTGAKNIQYF.

This clonotype occurred once. The chain links TRBV20-1 to TRBJ2-1; 11 positions match TRBD2. With the DNA end fitting TRBJ2-7 better, the J assignment may be wrong. There are 16 residues in the CDR3. The germline gives CDR1 DFQATT, CDR2 SNEGSKA (reference sequence). The CDR3 protein is CSASLLAGGSYNEQYF. The CDR3 DNA reads as TGCAGTGCTAGCCTCCTAGCGGGGGGCTCCTACAATGAGCAGTACTTC.

V is TRBV5-5 and J is TRBJ1-2; unclear D gene. In germline, CDR1 is SGHKS, CDR2 YYEKEE (reference sequence). The ends were cut back, 4 bases at V and 3 bases at J, with 13 bases in the middle. The CDR3 has 14 residues. The CDR3 DNA reads TGTGCCAGCAGCCCGGAGTCGGGGTACTATGGCTACACCTTC. Translating it yields CASSPESGYYGYTF.

This sequence joins TRBV7-6 and TRBJ2-1; 8 positions match TRBD1. V trimming: 2 bases; J trimming: 7 bases; junction bases outside the gene matches: 10. The CDR3 is made up of 16 amino acids. From germline, CDR1 is SGHVS and CDR2 FNYEAQ. The CDR3: CASSLSPGQAKNEQFF. The CDR3 DNA sequence: TGTGCCAGCAGCTTAAGTCCGGGACAGGCCAAGAATGAGCAGTTCTTC.

This clonotype was recorded a few times. This chain links TRBV7-2 with TRBJ2-5; TRBD1 or TRBD2 may be the D gene (5 bases each). Germline lookup yields CDR1 SGHTA and CDR2 FQGNSA. CDR3 size: 14 residues. Deletions cut 8 bases from V and 1 base from J, with 14 bases between. The CDR3 loop reads CASLGARTQETQYF. The CDR3 coding sequence is TGTGCCAGCCTCGGGGCACGGACCCAAGAGACCCAGTACTTC.

The genes are TRBV6-5 and TRBJ2-1; D may be TRBD1 or TRBD2 (5 bases each). This CDR3 comprises 15 residues. Germline V lookup: CDR1 MNHEY, CDR2 SVGAGI. Trimming took off 6 bases at V and 1 base at J, with 13 bases between the two ends. This chain's CDR3 is CASSRGTESYNEQFF. CDR3 nucleotide sequence: TGTGCCAGCAGCAGAGGGACGGAGTCCTACAATGAGCAGTTCTTC.

The rearrangement joins TRBV6-2 or TRBV6-3 to TRBJ2-7; D is ambiguous. This CDR3 is 16 amino acids long. Trimming shortened V by 2 bases and J by 0 bases, and 14 bases separated the two germline ends. Germline-derived CDR1 and CDR2 are MNHEY and SVGEGT. CDR3 region: CASSYGAASISYEQYF. The CDR3 DNA is TGTGCCAGCAGTTACGGTGCCGCCTCTATCTCCTACGAGCAGTACTTC.

This clonotype was picked up a small number of times. The chain carries TRBV7-2 and TRBJ2-1; no firm D call. CDR1 SGHTA and CDR2 FQGNSA come from the germline V gene. V lost 4 bases and J lost 5, with 12 bases in between. CDR3 length: 14 residues. The CDR3 DNA sequence: TGTGCCAGCAGCTCACCTTCTGGGCACAATGAGCAGTTCTTC. Residues: CASSSPSGHNEQFF.

A word on this clonotype: Since a much larger clone is just one base distant, this may be a read error. The chain recombines TRBV25-1 with TRBJ2-1; tentatively, D is TRBD1 (5 bases). This CDR3 has 13 residues. V dropped 11 bases and J dropped 4 bases, with 15 bases sitting between them. From germline, CDR1 is MGHDK and CDR2 SYGVNS. DNA for the CDR3: TGTGCCGGCACACAGGCGCTTTACAATGAGCAGTTCTTC. Its translation is CAGTQALYNEQFF.

The chain recombines TRBV12-3 or TRBV12-4 with TRBJ1-2; 10 bases agree with TRBD1. CDR3 size: 11 residues. The V segment lost 6 bases and the J segment 12 bases; nucleotides outside the gene matches: 4. CDR3 DNA sequence: TGTGCCAGCAGCCTTGGGACAGGGGACACCTTC. It specifies CASSLGTGDTF.